Listed here are 32 T cell receptor beta chains from one sample, sequenced in a study of T cell changes during pregnancy in multiple sclerosis. The data were produced by immunoSEQ multiplex PCR, yet TCRdb's version contains in-frame clones alone and is incomplete. The sample lists some 54,000 clones; 93% were seen once. The material was peripheral blood, obtained after pregnancy. The receptors stem from a female donor with multiple sclerosis, enrolled in a pregnancy study.

The chain couples TRBV7-8 to TRBJ2-3; D gene ambiguous. Germline V lookup: CDR1 SGHVS, CDR2 FQNEAQ. Trimming cost V 2 bases and J 5 bases, with 17 bases left between them. The CDR3 runs 16 residues. In DNA, the CDR3 is TGTGCCAGCAGCTTAAGTCGGGTCTTAGCCCTAGATACGCAGTATTTT. Encoded protein: CASSLSRVLALDTQYF.

The V call is TRBV5-1, the J call TRBJ2-3; 14 bases match TRBD2. V lost 0 bases and J lost 5; bases outside the gene matches: 5. The CDR3 spans 17 residues. Germline V CDR1 and CDR2: SGHRS, YFSETQ. The CDR3 nucleotides are TGCGCCAGCAGCTTGGAGACTAGCGGGAGGGGAAAAGATACGCAGTATTTT. It encodes CASSLETSGRGKDTQYF.

The rearrangement uses TRBV4-1 and TRBJ2-6, with no clear D. Per the germline V gene, CDR1 is MGHRA and CDR2 is YSYEKL. This CDR3 has 16 residues. Trimming stripped 4 bases from V and 0 bases from J, with 10 bases between. The CDR3 spells CASSPVGISGANVLTF. The CDR3 coding sequence is TGCGCCAGCAGCCCGGTGGGCATCTCTGGGGCCAACGTCCTGACTTTC.

This chain joins TRBV30 and TRBJ2-7, with a tentative D call TRBD1 (6 bases). The CDR3 runs to 12 residues. The V and J ends lost 2 bases and 7 bases respectively, with 12 bases between them. Germline CDR1 and CDR2: GTSNPN and SVGIG (reference sequence). The CDR3 DNA reads TGTGCCTGGAGTCTGGGGGCAGGAGAGCAGTACTTC. This codes for CAWSLGAGEQYF.

This rearrangement joins TRBV11-2 to TRBJ2-1; weak D call: TRBD1 (7 bases). The V end lost 5 bases, the J end lost 9 bases, and 14 bases lay between the germline ends. Germline CDR1 SGHAT, CDR2 FQNNGV. The length of the CDR3 is 13 residues. The CDR3 reads CASSTSGGGEQFF. DNA for the CDR3: TGTGCCAGCAGCACTTCAGGGGGAGGTGAGCAGTTCTTC.

The rearrangement links TRBV4-2 to TRBJ2-5, with 7 bases aligning to TRBD2. The DNA end is more similar to TRBJ2-7, so the J call may be wrong. The CDR3 extends over 16 amino acids. CDR1 and CDR2 (germline): LGHNA, YNFKEQ. CDR3: CASSQGAGEGGHEQYF. The CDR3 DNA reads as TGTGCCAGCAGCCAAGGTGCGGGAGAAGGTGGTCACGAGCAGTACTTC.

The chain uses TRBV9 and TRBJ2-1; 9 bases are a match to TRBD2. Per germline, CDR1 SGDLS and CDR2 YYNGEE. The ends lost 0 bases at V and 4 bases at J; junction bases unmatched: 5. The CDR3 has 16 amino acids. The CDR3 loop is CASSVVASGIYNEQFF. CDR3 nucleotides: TGTGCCAGCAGCGTAGTAGCTAGCGGGATTTACAATGAGCAGTTCTTC.

The J gene is TRBJ2-7, the V gene TRBV5-4; a weak D match, TRBD2 (6 bases). There are 13 residues in the CDR3. CDR1 SGHNT and CDR2 YYREEE come from the germline V gene (reference sequence). V was trimmed by 3 bases and J by 3 bases, leaving 10 bases between them. The CDR3 loop is CASSSPGLYEQYF. The CDR3 bases are TGTGCCAGCAGCTCCCCGGGACTCTACGAGCAGTACTTC.

The chain carries TRBV6-1 and TRBJ2-1, with 10 bases that match TRBD2. The germline CDR1 and CDR2 sequences are MNHNS and SASEGT. The CDR3 is 16 residues long. The ends lost 4 bases at V and 7 bases at J; junction bases unmatched: 10. The chain's CDR3 is CASSGAASGSSNEQFF. CDR3 bases: TGTGCCAGCAGTGGGGCGGCTAGCGGGAGTTCAAATGAGCAGTTCTTC.

This clone has just one count. This chain joins TRBV9 and TRBJ2-7; 7 bases map to TRBD2. The CDR3 runs to 14 residues. Germline V gives CDR1 SGDLS, CDR2 YYNGEE. V shed 0 bases, J shed 4 bases, and the junction held 4 bases outside the gene matches. CDR3 loop: CASSVATGGYEQYF. CDR3 bases: TGTGCCAGCAGCGTAGCTACGGGAGGATACGAGCAGTACTTC.

V and J are TRBV9 and TRBJ2-1; 10 bases agree with TRBD1. Per germline, CDR1 SGDLS and CDR2 YYNGEE. The CDR3 length is 13 residues. V shed 3 bases and J 9 bases; nucleotides not matched to a gene: 3. The CDR3 is CASSGDRGGEQFF. As DNA, the CDR3 is TGTGCCAGCAGCGGGGACAGGGGCGGTGAGCAGTTCTTC. The whole variable domain, filled in from reference TRBV9 and TRBJ2-1, reads DSGVTQTPKHLITATGQRVTLRCSPRSGDLSVYWYQQSLDQGLQFLIQYYNGEERAKGNILERFSAQQFPDLHSELNLSSLELGDSALYFCASSGDRGGEQFFGPGTRLTVL.

The rearrangement joins TRBV7-9 to TRBJ2-5; 7 bases match TRBD1. Germline trimming cut 5 bases from V and 4 bases from J; bases unmatched to any gene: 7. The CDR3 is 14 residues long. Germline lookup yields CDR1 SEHNR and CDR2 FQNEAQ (reference sequence). The CDR3 protein is CASSDPRGLETQYF. The CDR3 bases are TGTGCCAGCAGCGATCCAAGGGGGCTAGAGACCCAGTACTTC.

The chain joins TRBV28 to TRBJ1-5; 7 bases are a match to TRBD1. This CDR3 is built from 14 residues. Germline V gives CDR1 MDHEN, CDR2 SYDVKM. With 6 bases clipped from V and 2 bases from J, the junction kept 4 bases outside the gene matches. CDR3 bases: TGTGCCAGCAGCTCCGGGACAGGCAATCAGCCCCAGCATTTT. It specifies CASSSGTGNQPQHF.

The CDR3 nucleotides read TGTGCCAGCAGCGGAGGAACCTGGGGGGTTAACACTGAAGCTTTCTTT. Encoded protein: CASSGGTWGVNTEAFF. The V and J genes are TRBV5-6 and TRBJ1-1, with D possibly TRBD1 on 5 matching bases. CDR1 SGHDT and CDR2 YYEEEE come from the germline V gene. V was clipped by 4 bases and J by 2 bases, with 18 bases between them. The CDR3 covers 16 residues.

The rearrangement joins TRBV5-1 to TRBJ2-5; 11 bases are a match to TRBD2. Unmatched junction bases numbered 9, after V lost 4 bases and J lost 4 bases. Germline loops: CDR1 SGHRS, CDR2 YFSETQ. The CDR3 consists of 16 residues. The CDR3 reads CASSPTSGSVRETQYF. In DNA, the CDR3 is TGCGCCAGCAGCCCAACTAGCGGGAGTGTTAGAGAGACCCAGTACTTC.

The chain uses TRBV4-1 and TRBJ1-2; no firm D call. The germline V gene has CDR1 MGHRA and CDR2 YSYEKL. Trimming left V 1 base short and J 0 bases short, with 6 bases between. The length of the CDR3 is 14 residues. The CDR3 nucleotides read TGCGCCAGCAGCCAAGGGCGGGCTAACTATGGCTACACCTTC. This sequence encodes CASSQGRANYGYTF.

CDR3 nucleotide sequence: TGTGCCAGCAGCCTGGACAGGAGGTACGAGCAGTACTTC. It yields the protein CASSLDRRYEQYF. This chain links TRBV11-2 with TRBJ2-7; 7 bases fit TRBD1. Germline V gene data show CDR1 as SGHAT and CDR2 as FQNNGV. The V and J ends lost 5 bases and 4 bases, in that order; junction bases with no gene match: 5. CDR3 length: 13 amino acids.

J is TRBJ2-7 and V is TRBV7-9; 8 bases are shared with TRBD1. The length of the CDR3 is 14 residues. Trimming at V came to 5 bases and at J to 3 bases, leaving 6 bases not matched to a gene. The germline V gene has CDR1 SEHNR and CDR2 FQNEAQ (reference sequence). This CDR3 reads CASSLGQGYYEQYF. The CDR3 DNA follows: TGTGCCAGCAGCCTCGGACAGGGTTACTACGAGCAGTACTTC.

The CDR3 nucleotides read TGCGCCAGCAGCTACGGGTACGGCTCCTACAATGAGCAGTTCTTC. Translating it yields CASSYGYGSYNEQFF. The chain recombines TRBV5-1 with TRBJ2-1; D gene ambiguous. CDR1 and CDR2 (germline): SGHRS, YFSETQ. The V gene lost 3 bases and the J gene lost 0 bases, with 10 bases spanning the gap. This CDR3 is 15 amino acids long. Supplemented by reference TRBV5-1 and TRBJ2-1, the full variable domain reads KAGVTQTPRYLIKTRGQQVTLSCSPISGHRSVSWYQQTPGQGLQFLFEYFSETQRNKGNFPGRFSGRQFSNSRSEMNVSTLELGDSALYLCASSYGYGSYNEQFFGPGTRLTVL.

This chain links TRBV6-6 with TRBJ1-1; TRBD1 might be the D (5 bases). V dropped 2 bases and J dropped 4 bases, with 14 bases sitting between them. There are 15 residues in the CDR3. CDR1 and CDR2 (germline): MNHNY, SVGAGI (reference sequence). CDR3 coding DNA: TGTGCCAGCAGTTACGTGGGGGGTTGGGGCACTGAAGCTTTCTTT. The encoded protein is CASSYVGGWGTEAFF.

The chain recombines TRBV25-1 with TRBJ2-2; D not resolved. Between the trimmed V and J ends, which lost 1 base and 3 bases, there was a span of 18 bases. The CDR3 covers 18 residues. Germline loops: CDR1 MGHDK, CDR2 SYGVNS. CDR3 bases: TGTGCCAGCAGTGAATTAAAAATATTGGCAGGATACACCGGGGAGCTGTTTTTT. Protein product: CASSELKILAGYTGELFF. Complete variable domain (other parts from reference TRBV25-1 and TRBJ2-2): EADIYQTPRYLVIGTGKKITLECSQTMGHDKMYWYQQDPGMELHLIHYSYGVNSTEKGDLSSESTVSRIRTEHFPLTLESARPSHTSQYLCASSELKILAGYTGELFFGEGSRLTVL.

The J gene is TRBJ1-2, the V gene TRBV19; 7 bases line up with TRBD1. Trimming removed 3 bases from V and 3 bases from J; junction bases left unmatched: 4. Germline assignment: CDR1 LNHDA and CDR2 SQIVND (reference sequence). The length of the CDR3 is 14 residues. The CDR3 nucleotides are TGTGCCAGTAGTATCGGGCAGGGGGACTATGGCTACACCTTC. Translated: CASSIGQGDYGYTF. The full variable domain, its missing parts supplied by reference TRBV19 and TRBJ1-2, is DGGITQSPKYLFRKEGQNVTLSCEQNLNHDAMYWYRQDPGQGLRLIYYSQIVNDFQKGDIAEGYSVSREKKESFPLTVTSAQKNPTAFYLCASSIGQGDYGYTFGSGTRLTVV.

V gene TRBV5-6 combines with J gene TRBJ1-1, with 9 bases matching TRBD1. This CDR3 is built from 18 residues. After removal of 3 bases from V and 1 base from J, the junction contained 13 bases not matched to a gene. Germline V gene sequence: CDR1 SGHDT, CDR2 YYEEEE. The CDR3 here is CASSWGDRVFGKNTEAFF. In DNA, the CDR3 is TGTGCCAGCAGCTGGGGGGACAGGGTCTTTGGCAAGAACACTGAAGCTTTCTTT.

This clone was counted once. The rearrangement joins TRBV29-1 to TRBJ2-2, with D perhaps matching TRBD1 (5 bases). The CDR3 extends over 13 amino acids. Germline lookup yields CDR1 SQVTM and CDR2 ANQGSEA. V dropped 3 bases and J dropped 4 bases, with 9 bases sitting between them. CDR3: CSVDSRVTGELFF. The CDR3 DNA is TGCAGCGTTGACTCCAGGGTCACCGGGGAGCTGTTTTTT.

The chain is built from TRBV4-2 and TRBJ2-7, with TRBD2 as a possible D gene (5 bases). Trimming took off 0 bases at V and 0 bases at J, with 12 bases between the two ends. This CDR3 has 16 amino acids. CDR1 and CDR2 from the germline V gene are LGHNA and YNFKEQ. CDR3 nucleotide sequence: TGTGCCAGCAGCCAAGAAGGTGGGAGCAGCTCCTACGAGCAGTACTTC. Translating gives CASSQEGGSSSYEQYF.

This clone was seen only once. V gene TRBV23-1 combines with J gene TRBJ2-3; TRBD2 is a possible D gene (6 bases). TRBV23-1 has ORF status, its function being uncertain. V lost 2 bases to trimming and J lost 2 bases, with 20 bases between them. There are 18 residues in the CDR3. Here the CDR3 DNA reads TGCGCCAGCAGTCAAGCCCCGAGACTCGGGGGTACCACAGATACGCAGTATTTT. Translating it yields CASSQAPRLGGTTDTQYF.

This CDR3 reads CATGAGVTGELFF. Here the CDR3 DNA reads TGTGCCACCGGGGCAGGGGTTACCGGGGAGCTGTTTTTT. This chain joins TRBV11-3 and TRBJ2-2, with a weak D call TRBD1 (6 bases). The CDR3 length is 13 residues. CDR1 is SGHNT and CDR2 is YENEEA in the germline V gene. V lost 10 bases, J lost 5 bases, and 14 bases lay in between.

Of note for this clone: A junction end diverges from the germline sequence, so it may reflect a read error. This sequence joins TRBV7-7 and TRBJ2-2; tentative D call: TRBD2 (5 bases). Germline V gene sequence: CDR1 SSHAT, CDR2 FNYEAQ (reference sequence). CDR3 size: 16 residues. The chain's CDR3 is CASSSLGGVNTGELFF. As DNA, the CDR3 is TGTGCTAGCAGCTCACTAGGCGGTGTCAACACCGGGGAGCTGTTTTTT.

V usage is TRBV4-3 and J usage is TRBJ2-7, with 8 nucleotides matching TRBD1. Germline V gene data show CDR1 as LGHNA and CDR2 as YSLEER. The CDR3 extends over 16 amino acids. With V trimmed by 2 bases and J by 3 bases, 9 bases remained unmatched. The CDR3 loop is CASSQTPGTGLYEQYF. The CDR3 DNA sequence: TGCGCCAGCAGCCAAACGCCCGGGACAGGTCTCTACGAGCAGTACTTC.

The J gene is TRBJ2-7, the V gene TRBV15; D gene unclear. The CDR3 spans 13 residues. The V gene lost 1 base and the J gene lost 2 bases, with 6 bases spanning the gap. CDR1 LNHNV and CDR2 YYDKDF come from the germline V gene (reference sequence). The CDR3 DNA is TGTGCCACCAGCAGAGCTAAAACCTACGAGCAGTACTTC. It encodes CATSRAKTYEQYF.

This chain uses TRBV4-2 with TRBJ2-7, with a weak D call TRBD2 (5 bases). In germline, CDR1 is LGHNA, CDR2 YNFKEQ. This CDR3 has 14 amino acids. Deletions cut 0 bases from V and 4 bases from J, with 10 bases between. CDR3 in amino acids: CASSQEASRYEQYF. For the CDR3, the DNA is TGTGCCAGCAGCCAAGAAGCTAGCAGGTACGAGCAGTACTTC.

The gene calls are TRBV6-5 and TRBJ1-5; D gene unclear. This CDR3 is 13 amino acids long. CDR1 MNHEY and CDR2 SVGAGI come from the germline V gene. Trimming removed 4 bases from V and 7 bases from J, with 11 bases in between. The chain's CDR3 is CASSSPGEQPQHF. The DNA of the CDR3 is TGTGCCAGCAGTTCCCCCGGGGAACAGCCCCAGCATTTT.